This TCR beta chain was found in a study of blood T cell repertoires in COVID-19 (dated by TCRdb to the early 2020s). The study in broad terms: Samples covering the acute and convalescent phases of COVID-19 were provided by collaborators in the United States, Italy and Spain. The prospective study material was composed of cDNA or gDNA derived from T cells, B-cell-depleted T cells, or PBMCs. Subjects who had been exposed to COVID-19, were actively infected with it, or had recovered from it provided the deeply sampled blood TCRbeta repertoires that made up the dataset. A freely available public database, intended as a resource for researchers studying the immune response to SARS-CoV-2, is where the repertoires were released. Samples were obtained from the ongoing ImmuneRACE study (first 160 participants) and from approximately 1,200 subjects provided by 6 global collaborators. A de-identified subject ID, COVID-19 status, age in years and sex were almost always included in the sample metadata. Where available, HLA class I and class II types were taken from metadata supplied by the sample provider and were not determined by assay-based typing. Overall study results and their limits: The quantity of clinical and demographic metadata differed by source and by participant and was supplied without curation.

The collaborating institutions used their own protocols to collect whole blood in K2EDTA tubes. For TCRbeta analysis, collaborator samples were shipped as frozen whole blood, as isolated PBMCs, or as DNA extracted from either sample type. CDR3 length: 15 amino acids, cysteine to phenylalanine. Only the CDR3 DNA stays, 45 bases, in frame from base 1. From a lookup of the germline V gene, CDR1 and CDR2 are SGHTA and FQGNSA. V is clipped by 0 bases and J by 1 base, and the sequence between their germline boundaries is 7 bases long. TCRbeta CDR3 regions were amplified from genomic DNA by means of the immunoSEQ Assay, a bias-controlled multiplex PCR. Per the original workflow: The number of nucleated cells in each sample was estimated from the amplification of reference gene primers within the assay. Sequence reads were collapsed and filtered to measure the absolute abundance of every unique TCRbeta CDR3 rearrangement. For each sample, productive Simpson clonality was calculated as the square root of Simpson's diversity index across productive rearrangements. TCRdb carries this immuneACCESS record with in-frame sequences only. Its versions omit some clonotypes, under half of them owing to an unresolved V gene in the studies checked, with the rest unexplained. The V and J calls and the clone size are those of that table, but D and trimming were determined from the DNA. This sample holds over 90,000 clones; 60% to 80% were observed only once. The top ten constitute around 9.6% of the sample.

This clone was detected once. Its antigen has not been determined. The sample holds no much larger clone one base away, and base qualities are not on file. The clonotype comes from a man aged 55 to 70 with active or convalescent COVID-19. The sequence is built from TRBV7-2 and TRBJ2-1; possibly the D gene is TRBD2, per 6 matching bases. The sample was peripheral blood. CDR3 region: CASSLAGLSYNEQFF. DNA sequence: TGTGCCAGCAGCTTAGCGGGACTGTCCTACAATGAGCAGTTCTTC.